A single sample gave rise to the 30 T cell receptor beta chains below, sequenced in a study of T cells expressing NK-cell markers (dated by TCRdb to about 2020). The library came from 5' RACE. For sequencing, an Illumina HiSeq 2000 was employed. Following TCRdb reprocessing, every CDR3 protein sequence forms one entry, and DNA is not provided. Per the sample table, the count is roughly 350,000 distinct CDR3 sequences. The ten largest make up roughly 5.4% of the sample. Specimen: blood T cells: a sorted CD56 or NKG2C T cell subset, CD4+ or CD8+ T cells, or bulk PBMC T cells (not recorded which). These receptors all come from a man aged 18-75 years in good health.

The chain joins TRBV7-3 to TRBJ2-3; with no DNA, the TCRdb D assignment of TRBD1 cannot be verified. This CDR3 comprises 14 residues. Germline-derived CDR1 and CDR2 are SGHTA and FQGTGA. CDR3 residues: CASSLKGAMDTQYF.

The chain combines TRBV12-3 or TRBV12-4 with TRBJ1-1. CDR3 length equals 14 residues. The CDR3: CAQVAAEVNTEAFF.

The rearrangement uses TRBV18 and TRBJ2-2; TCRdb calls TRBD1, which cannot be checked without DNA. The CDR3 runs to 16 residues. Germline assignment: CDR1 KGHSH and CDR2 LQKENI. The CDR3 reads CASSPPDAGVTGELFF.

The chain joins TRBV12-5 to TRBJ1-2; TCRdb designates TRBD1, a call that cannot be tested without DNA. The CDR3 covers 16 residues. CDR1 is LGHNT, CDR2 FRNRAP, per germline. The CDR3 is CASGPPTGRVNYGYTF.

This sequence joins TRBV24-1 and TRBJ2-3. The CDR3 totals 15 residues. Germline CDR1 is KGHDR and CDR2 is SFDVKD. CDR3 region: CATSDLGSSTDTQYF.

The chain links TRBV20-1 to TRBJ1-6. Germline assignment: CDR1 DFQATT and CDR2 SNEGSKA (reference sequence). The CDR3 is 16 residues long. The CDR3 region is CSARGSRPRVNSPLHF.

The chain joins TRBV5-8 to TRBJ2-7; the D gene TCRdb calls, TRBD1, cannot be checked with no DNA. CDR1 SGHTS and CDR2 YDEGEE come from the germline V gene. This CDR3 is 14 amino acids long. The CDR3 sequence is CASSTRNRGYEQYF.

The chain combines TRBV15 with TRBJ2-3; the TCRdb D gene call, TRBD2, has no DNA to confirm it. Looked up from germline, CDR1 is LNHNV and CDR2 is YYDKDF (reference sequence). The CDR3 totals 15 residues. CDR3 residues: CATSRDSGGLDTQYF.

The chain recombines TRBV10-3 with TRBJ2-3; TCRdb calls TRBD1, which cannot be checked without DNA. Germline loops: CDR1 ENHRY, CDR2 SYGVKD. The CDR3 has 16 residues. CDR3 protein: CAISESSSLSRDTQYF.

The gene calls are TRBV28 and TRBJ1-5. The germline V gene has CDR1 MDHEN and CDR2 SYDVKM. The CDR3 contains 12 residues. The CDR3 loop reads CASSFHSQPQHF.

The V and J genes are TRBV5-1 and TRBJ1-2; lacking DNA, the TRBD1 call made by TCRdb goes unchecked. CDR3 size: 15 residues. Germline CDR1 reads SGHRS; CDR2 reads YFSETQ. CDR3 sequence reads: CASSRGDRPVYGYTF.

The CDR3 here is CASTPGLAGNTGELFF. The genes are TRBV9 and TRBJ2-2; TCRdb proposes TRBD2, but this gene call is untestable without DNA. Per germline, CDR1 SGDLS and CDR2 YYNGEE. The CDR3 contains 16 residues. The full variable domain, with the rest looked up from reference TRBV9 and TRBJ2-2, is DSGVTQTPKHLITATGQRVTLRCSPRSGDLSVYWYQQSLDQGLQFLIQYYNGEERAKGNILERFSAQQFPDLHSELNLSSLELGDSALYFCASTPGLAGNTGELFFGEGSRLTVL.

The chain is built from TRBV7-3 and TRBJ2-6. Per germline, CDR1 SGHTA and CDR2 FQGTGA. CDR3 length: 19 amino acids. The CDR3 sequence: CASSLTAGLEPSGANVLTF.

J is TRBJ1-1 and V is TRBV20-1. Germline V CDR1 and CDR2: DFQATT, SNEGSKA (reference sequence). The length of the CDR3 is 12 residues. The CDR3 loop is CSATRTNTEAFF.

This chain joins TRBV6-5 and TRBJ1-6; checking the TCRdb D call of TRBD1 is not possible without DNA. CDR1 MNHEY and CDR2 SVGAGI come from the germline V gene. The CDR3 totals 16 residues. The CDR3 spells CASSYSTTGPPTPLHF.

The CDR3 spells CASTALSTDTQYF. This rearrangement joins TRBV18 to TRBJ2-3. CDR1 is KGHSH and CDR2 is LQKENI in the germline V gene. CDR3 length equals 13 residues.

The chain couples TRBV10-3 to TRBJ2-1; TCRdb lists TRBD1, though no DNA is available to test this call. The germline V gene has CDR1 ENHRY and CDR2 SYGVKD. This CDR3 has 14 residues. Here the CDR3 reads CAISGGPLGYEQFF.

V is TRBV16 and J is TRBJ2-7; with no DNA, the TCRdb D assignment of TRBD1 cannot be verified. Germline values: CDR1 KGHSY, CDR2 FQNENV. The CDR3 length is 14 residues. The chain's CDR3 is CASSQSRSGGEQYF.

The chain combines TRBV5-1 with TRBJ1-1; TCRdb's D gene call, TRBD1, goes unchecked for lack of DNA. In germline, CDR1 is SGHRS, CDR2 YFSETQ. This CDR3 contains 16 residues. The CDR3 here is CASSLLGQGAATEAFF.

The chain is built from TRBV11-1 and TRBJ1-5; TCRdb indicates TRBD1, and absent DNA this call remains unverified. The CDR3 has 13 amino acids. In germline, CDR1 is SGHAT, CDR2 FQDESV (reference sequence). CDR3 sequence: CASLRTVNQPQHF.

The V and J genes are TRBV2 and TRBJ2-7; lacking DNA, the TRBD2 call made by TCRdb goes unchecked. The CDR3 is made up of 15 amino acids. Germline assignment: CDR1 SNHLY and CDR2 FYNNEI. CDR3 in amino acids: CASSWTSGVSYEQYF. The full variable domain, completed using reference TRBV2 and TRBJ2-7, is EPEVTQTPSHQVTQMGQEVILRCVPISNHLYFYWYRQILGQKVEFLVSFYNNEISEKSEIFDDQFSVERPDGSNFTLKIRSTKLEDSAMYFCASSWTSGVSYEQYFGPGTRLTVT.

This chain uses TRBV10-3 with TRBJ1-1; the TCRdb D gene call, TRBD1, has no DNA to confirm it. The CDR3 is 16 amino acids. The germline CDR1 and CDR2 sequences are ENHRY and SYGVKD. The CDR3 sequence is CAISGFGGLSNTEAFF.

This chain joins TRBV7-2 and TRBJ2-7; the TRBD1 assignment by TCRdb is unverifiable without DNA. The CDR3 covers 14 residues. CDR1 SGHTA and CDR2 FQGNSA come from the germline V gene. The CDR3 sequence is CASSLMTANYEQYF.

The J gene is TRBJ2-7, the V gene TRBV20-1; TCRdb returns TRBD1, unconfirmable since there is no DNA. The CDR3 spans 14 residues. Germline V gives CDR1 DFQATT, CDR2 SNEGSKA (reference sequence). CDR3 in amino acids: CSATGTGGDYEQYF.

V usage is TRBV29-1 and J usage is TRBJ1-2. Germline V gene lookup returns CDR1 SQVTM and CDR2 ANQGSEA. The CDR3 runs 11 residues. CDR3: CSVEENYGYTF.

The CDR3 spells CASAKDGGWGIYEQYF. The rearrangement uses TRBV6-1 and TRBJ2-7; TCRdb lists TRBD1, though no DNA is available to test this call. The germline gives CDR1 MNHNS, CDR2 SASEGT. The CDR3 is 16 amino acids.

The CDR3 sequence is CATSRDQGYGYTF. The rearrangement joins TRBV15 to TRBJ1-2. The V gene's germline CDR1 is LNHNV and CDR2 YYDKDF (reference sequence). The CDR3 consists of 13 residues.

This chain connects TRBV19 to TRBJ1-5; the D gene TCRdb calls, TRBD1, cannot be checked with no DNA. CDR1 is LNHDA, CDR2 SQIVND, per germline (reference sequence). The CDR3 is made up of 15 amino acids. The CDR3 protein is CASTGGQPGNQPQHF.

V usage is TRBV6-5 and J usage is TRBJ2-7; as DNA is missing, the TRBD1 call by TCRdb cannot be tested. This CDR3 is built from 16 residues. Germline-derived CDR1 and CDR2 are MNHEY and SVGAGI. CDR3 sequence reads: CASSRRGLPGSYEQYF.

The V and J genes are TRBV2 and TRBJ2-2. Germline V CDR1 and CDR2: SNHLY, FYNNEI. This CDR3 comprises 11 residues. CDR3 loop: CAVQGTGELFF.